The 8 T cell receptor beta chains in this list originate from one sample, sequenced in a study of graft-versus-host responses after intestinal transplantation. Sequencing used immunoSEQ multiplex PCR; TCRdb keeps in-frame clones, though not all of them. Among about 23,000 clones, around 78% were seen once, and the ten largest hold 3% to 3.5%. Grafts had their tissue processed, releasing intraepithelial and lamina propria lymphocytes. This specimen was ileum tissue, taken 12 days after intestinal transplant. These receptors all stem from a human patient who received an intestinal transplant, so some T cells may come from the graft donor.

This sequence joins TRBV11-2 and TRBJ2-7; TRBD2 might be the D (5 bases). CDR1 and CDR2 (germline): SGHAT, FQNNGV. CDR3 length equals 15 residues. Between the trimmed V and J ends, which lost 1 base and 0 bases, there was a span of 10 bases. CDR3 amino acids: CASSLGAGISYEQYF. The DNA for the CDR3 is TGTGCCAGCAGCTTAGGGGCCGGGATCTCCTACGAGCAGTACTTC. The whole variable domain, filled in from reference TRBV11-2 and TRBJ2-7, reads EAGVAQSPRYKIIEKRQSVAFWCNPISGHATLYWYQQILGQGPKLLIQFQNNGVVDDSQLPKDRFSAERLKGVDSTLKIQPAKLEDSAVYLCASSLGAGISYEQYFGPGTRLTVT.

On this clone itself: One end of the junction does not line up with germline, which may come from a read error. The chain combines TRBV4-1 with TRBJ2-7; 9 positions match TRBD2. Germline V gives CDR1 MGHRA, CDR2 YSYEKL. This CDR3 is built from 15 residues. As DNA, the CDR3 is TGTGCCAGCAGCCAAGATCGCGGGGGGGCTAACGAGCAGTACTTC. As protein: CASSQDRGGANEQYF.

The gene calls are TRBV6-5 and TRBJ2-7, with 8 bases identical to TRBD1. Germline assignment: CDR1 MNHEY and CDR2 SVGAGI. With 11 bases clipped from V and 2 bases from J, the junction kept 5 bases outside the gene matches. The CDR3 totals 12 residues. CDR3 sequence: CAVRTGTYEQYF. The CDR3 coding sequence is TGTGCCGTCAGGACAGGGACCTACGAGCAGTACTTC.

The rearrangement joins TRBV7-2 to TRBJ2-7; 8 bases are shared with TRBD2. CDR3 length: 16 residues. The trim removed 2 bases at V and 6 bases at J, leaving 12 bases unmatched. The germline gives CDR1 SGHTA, CDR2 FQGNSA. DNA for the CDR3: TGTGCCAGCAGCTTATTTCCGGGAGGGAAGAGGTCCGAGCAGTACTTC. As protein: CASSLFPGGKRSEQYF.

About this clone: A junction end diverges from the germline sequence, so it may reflect a read error. The chain couples TRBV7-7 to TRBJ2-3; 12 positions agree with TRBD2. Germline lookup yields CDR1 SSHAT and CDR2 FNYEAQ (reference sequence). This CDR3 spans 15 amino acids. The CDR3 loop is CASSERTSGVDTQYF. The CDR3 DNA reads TGTGCTAGCAGCGAGCGGACTAGCGGGGTAGATACGCAGTATTTT.

In this sample, this clone turned up a few times. The gene calls are TRBV6-8 and TRBJ1-1; 10 bases are shared with TRBD1. Looked up from germline, CDR1 is MNHGY and CDR2 is SAAAGT. The CDR3 length is 14 residues. V lost 5 bases and J lost 2; bases outside the gene matches: 2. The CDR3: CASSRTGGNTEAFF. CDR3 coding DNA: TGTGCCAGCAGTCGGACAGGGGGAAACACTGAAGCTTTCTTT.

The rearrangement joins TRBV7-9 to TRBJ2-1; 10 bases are shared with TRBD1. Germline V gene data show CDR1 as SEHNR and CDR2 as FQNEAQ (reference sequence). Germline trimming cut 5 bases from V and 4 bases from J; bases unmatched to any gene: 8. The CDR3 runs to 16 residues. CDR3 loop: CASSALGQGQYNEQFF. The DNA of the CDR3 is TGTGCCAGCAGCGCCCTGGGACAGGGGCAATACAATGAGCAGTTCTTC.

This rearrangement joins TRBV4-3 to TRBJ2-3, with no clear D. V was clipped by 3 bases and J by 1 base, with 11 bases between them. The V gene's germline CDR1 is LGHNA and CDR2 YSLEER. The CDR3 has 15 residues. CDR3 coding DNA: TGCGCCAGCAGCCAGTGCGGTATGTGCACAGATACGCAGTATTTT. It is translated as CASSQCGMCTDTQYF.